Listed here are 21 T cell receptor beta chains from one sample, sequenced in a study of cytomegalovirus exposure and HLA in healthy donors. The PCR contained 60 Vbeta and 13 Jbeta primers. The protocol was immunoSEQ multiplex PCR, while the TCRdb copy is restricted to in-frame clones and leaves out a portion. The table has 150,000 or so clones, 73% seen once. Sequencing was performed on PBMCs. The receptors here all came from a woman younger than 35 in good health and CMV-seronegative.

This clone has more than one count but fewer than ten. This chain joins TRBV7-3 and TRBJ2-1; TRBD2 agrees at 7 bases. The CDR3 is 13 amino acids. The germline V gene encodes CDR1 SGHTA and CDR2 FQGTGA. V trimming: 4 bases; J trimming: 8 bases; junction bases outside the gene matches: 5. The CDR3 is CASSSSRGDEQFF. CDR3 DNA: TGTGCCAGCAGCTCCTCCCGGGGGGATGAGCAGTTCTTC.

The J gene is TRBJ1-5, the V gene TRBV7-3, with D possibly being TRBD1 (5 bases). The germline V gene encodes CDR1 SGHTA and CDR2 FQGTGA. Trimming left V 4 bases short and J 10 bases short, with 17 bases between. This CDR3 region has 14 residues. CDR3 nucleotide sequence: TGTGCCAGCAGCTCCTCCAGGGAGGTGAATCCCCAGCATTTT. Translated: CASSSSREVNPQHF.

Ten or more counts support this clone. The chain is built from TRBV11-3 and TRBJ2-7; TRBD1 might be the D (5 bases). Trimming pared 5 bases from V and 1 base from J, leaving 12 bases between. Per the germline V gene, CDR1 is SGHNT and CDR2 is YENEEA. This CDR3 is 14 amino acids long. The CDR3 DNA is TGTGCCAGCAGCCATTACAGGATTTCCTACGAGCAGTACGTC. It is translated as CASSHYRISYEQYV.

This clone is a singleton in its sample. The CDR3 here is CASSLDRGVYNEQFF. CDR3 coding DNA: TGTGCCAGCAGCCTAGACAGGGGGGTTTATAATGAGCAGTTCTTC. The gene calls are TRBV7-2 and TRBJ2-1; 9 positions agree with TRBD1. V dropped 5 bases and J dropped 7; count of bases not matched to a gene: 9. The CDR3 has 15 amino acids. Germline loops: CDR1 SGHTA, CDR2 FQGNSA.

The CDR3 DNA sequence: TGCAGCGTTGAAGATCGCGGACAGTACAATGAGCAGTTCTTC. Translation gives CSVEDRGQYNEQFF. The rearrangement uses TRBV29-1 and TRBJ2-1; D is perhaps TRBD1 (6 bases). V lost 0 bases and J 4 bases, leaving 10 bases between the germline ends. The germline gives CDR1 SQVTM, CDR2 ANQGSEA. This CDR3 is 14 amino acids long.

The rearrangement joins TRBV6-5 to TRBJ2-2; possible D gene TRBD2, 6 bases. The CDR3 covers 15 residues. Germline CDR1 and CDR2: MNHEY and SVGAGI. Trimming pared 0 bases from V and 4 bases from J, leaving 9 bases between. The chain's CDR3 is CASSYSGGPTGELFF. In DNA, the CDR3 is TGTGCCAGCAGTTACTCGGGGGGTCCCACCGGGGAGCTGTTTTTT.

This clone was detected a few times. The rearrangement links TRBV28 to TRBJ2-7; D remains unclear. Germline V gene lookup returns CDR1 MDHEN and CDR2 SYDVKM. The ends were cut back, 8 bases at V and 5 bases at J, with 10 bases in the middle. There are 11 residues in the CDR3. CDR3 coding DNA: TGTGCCAGCCTCGGGTCCCACGAGCAGTACTTC. This gives the protein CASLGSHEQYF.

This clone was found a few times. The rearrangement uses TRBV15 and TRBJ1-6; maybe TRBD1 (6 bases). CDR3 length: 15 amino acids. Trimming took off 5 bases at V and 12 bases at J, with 20 bases between the two ends. Germline lookup yields CDR1 LNHNV and CDR2 YYDKDF (reference sequence). The CDR3 DNA reads TGTGCCACCAGCGCTCGAAAGCCGTTACAGGGACCCCTCCACTTT. Translation gives CATSARKPLQGPLHF.

This clone was recorded a few times. The rearrangement links TRBV28 to TRBJ1-4, with D possibly matching TRBD1 (6 bases). The CDR3 totals 16 residues. Looked up from germline, CDR1 is MDHEN and CDR2 is SYDVKM. The V end lost 3 bases, the J end lost 0 bases, and 11 bases lay between the germline ends. DNA of the CDR3: TGTGCCAGCAGTTTCAGGGGCGCCGCAACTAATGAAAAACTGTTTTTT. Translation: CASSFRGAATNEKLFF.

Note on this clone: Other DNA sequences in the same sample also yield this CDR3. The chain is built from TRBV4-3 and TRBJ1-5; tentative D call: TRBD1 (5 bases). Trimming shortened V by 0 bases and J by 7 bases, and 7 bases separated the two germline ends. The CDR3 is made up of 13 amino acids. Germline-derived CDR1 and CDR2 are LGHNA and YSLEER. The CDR3 nucleotides are TGCGCCAGCAGCCAAGACAGGGCACAGCCCCAGCATTTT. Protein product: CASSQDRAQPQHF.

The chain employs TRBV23-1 and TRBJ2-7, with D perhaps matching TRBD1 (6 bases). TRBV23-1 is identified as an open reading frame with a role that is uncertain. The CDR3 sequence is 17 residues long. The ends were cut back, 1 base at V and 0 bases at J, with 16 bases in the middle. Written as DNA, the CDR3 is TGCGCCAGCAGTCAATGTTGTGTCCGGGACATCTCCTACGAGCAGTACGTC. It encodes CASSQCCVRDISYEQYV.

The CDR3 coding sequence is TGTGCCAGCGAACGACAGGGGTACACTGAAGCTTTCTTT. Translating it yields CASERQGYTEAFF. The genes are TRBV2 and TRBJ1-1; 8 bases align to TRBD1. Looked up from germline, CDR1 is SNHLY and CDR2 is FYNNEI. This CDR3 has 13 residues. V dropped 8 bases and J dropped 3; count of bases not matched to a gene: 5.

The chain recombines TRBV5-1 with TRBJ2-7, with D tentatively TRBD1 (5 bases). Trimming cost V 0 bases and J 2 bases, with 9 bases left between them. The CDR3 contains 14 residues. Germline V gene lookup returns CDR1 SGHRS and CDR2 YFSETQ. CDR3 coding DNA: TGCGCCAGCAGCTTGGAGGGGATCCCCTACGAGCAGTACTTC. It codes for CASSLEGIPYEQYF.

The V call is TRBV25-1, the J call TRBJ2-2, with 7 nucleotides matching TRBD1. The CDR3 covers 14 residues. The ends lost 6 bases at V and 2 bases at J; junction bases unmatched: 3. Germline-derived CDR1 and CDR2 are MGHDK and SYGVNS. The CDR3 here is CASRGGANTGELFF. For the CDR3, the DNA is TGTGCCAGCAGAGGGGGCGCCAACACCGGGGAGCTGTTTTTT.

The chain links TRBV5-8 to TRBJ2-6; possibly TRBD1 for D (6 bases). This CDR3 spans 15 amino acids. With 4 bases removed from V and 3 bases from J, the gap between germline ends came to 11 bases. The germline CDR1 and CDR2 sequences are SGHTS and YDEGEE. CDR3 residues: CASSLRGGGANVLTF. The CDR3 DNA reads as TGTGCCAGCAGCCTCCGAGGGGGTGGGGCCAACGTCCTGACTTTC.

V usage is TRBV10-2 and J usage is TRBJ2-4; 8 nucleotides agree with TRBD1. V lost 2 bases to trimming and J lost 1 base; unmatched junction nucleotides: 19. The CDR3 extends over 21 amino acids. Germline assignment: CDR1 WSHSY and CDR2 SAAADI. The DNA for the CDR3 is TGCGCCAGCAGTGAGCTGAAGACAGGGGTGGTAGGAGTGAGGGCCAAAAACATTCAGTACTTC. Encoded protein: CASSELKTGVVGVRAKNIQYF.

This clone was observed a handful of times. The rearrangement joins TRBV5-6 to TRBJ1-5; D perhaps matches TRBD1 (6 bases). With 0 bases removed from V and 1 base from J, the gap between germline ends came to 8 bases. This CDR3 is 15 amino acids long. Germline assignment: CDR1 SGHDT and CDR2 YYEEEE. The CDR3 region is CASSLADRSNQPQHF. The CDR3 DNA follows: TGTGCCAGCAGCTTGGCTGACAGGAGCAATCAGCCCCAGCATTTT. The full variable domain, with the rest looked up from reference TRBV5-6 and TRBJ1-5, is DAGVTQSPTHLIKTRGQQVTLRCSPKSGHDTVSWYQQALGQGPQFIFQYYEEEERQRGNFPDRFSGHQFPNYSSELNVNALLLGDSALYLCASSLADRSNQPQHFGDGTRLSIL.

V and J are TRBV6-1 and TRBJ1-1; 8 nucleotides align to TRBD1. CDR1 and CDR2 from the germline V gene are MNHNS and SASEGT. V shed 7 bases, J shed 1 base, and the junction held 5 bases outside the gene matches. This CDR3 contains 14 residues. In nucleotides, the CDR3 is TGTGCCAGCACTCCCGGGACAGGGAACACTGAAGCTTTCTTT. Protein: CASTPGTGNTEAFF.

This clone has more than one count but fewer than ten. This chain links TRBV5-4 with TRBJ2-7; 10 positions match TRBD1. Germline-derived CDR1 and CDR2 are SGHNT and YYREEE (reference sequence). The V gene end was trimmed by 3 bases and the J gene end by 3 bases; junction bases not matched to a gene: 0. This CDR3 has 13 residues. The chain's CDR3 is CASSWDRGYEQYF. The CDR3 nucleotides read TGTGCCAGCAGCTGGGACAGGGGCTACGAGCAGTACTTC. The full variable domain, with the rest looked up from reference TRBV5-4 and TRBJ2-7, is ETGVTQSPTHLIKTRGQQVTLRCSSQSGHNTVSWYQQALGQGPQFIFQYYREEENGRGNFPPRFSGLQFPNYSSELNVNALELDDSALYLCASSWDRGYEQYFGPGTRLTVT.

As to this clone: Its ends do not fully match the called genes, so a read error is possible. This chain joins TRBV7-9 and TRBJ1-4; 7 nucleotides line up with TRBD1. The CDR3 is 17 residues long. Germline-derived CDR1 and CDR2 are SEHNR and FQNEAQ (reference sequence). The CDR3 spells CSSSPGTAAGTNEKLFF. The CDR3, as DNA: TGTTCCAGCAGCCCCGGGACAGCGGCCGGTACTAATGAAAAACTGTTTTTT.

The chain recombines TRBV27 with TRBJ2-5; 7 bases fit TRBD2. The junction had 12 bases not matched to a gene; V was cut back by 5 bases and J by 0 bases. This CDR3 is built from 17 residues. Germline V gene sequence: CDR1 MNHEY, CDR2 SMNVEV (reference sequence). Here the CDR3 reads CASSPFEASGDQETQYF. The CDR3 coding sequence is TGTGCCAGCAGTCCCTTTGAAGCTAGCGGAGACCAAGAGACCCAGTACTTC.